The next 15 T cell receptor beta chains were all read from a single sample in a study of blood T cell repertoires in COVID-19. Sequencing used immunoSEQ multiplex PCR; TCRdb keeps in-frame clones, though not all of them. The sample yields 120,000 to 150,000 clones, more than 80% seen once. Input material: peripheral blood. All receptors come from a human donor with acute or convalescent COVID-19. The donor label of this sample is uncertain.

The chain combines TRBV27 with TRBJ2-3; D is unresolved. The CDR3 extends over 14 amino acids. Germline V gives CDR1 MNHEY, CDR2 SMNVEV (reference sequence). The V and J ends lost 0 bases and 2 bases respectively, with 6 bases between them. CDR3 sequence: CASSLSAYTDTQYF. The CDR3 DNA sequence: TGTGCCAGCAGTTTATCGGCTTACACAGATACGCAGTATTTT.

This clone was found a few times. The chain is built from TRBV18 and TRBJ1-1; D gene unclear. Trimming removed 6 bases at V and 10 bases at J, with 18 bases between. The CDR3 length is 13 residues. Germline V lookup: CDR1 KGHSH, CDR2 LQKENI. The CDR3 is CASSTTQREGAFF. The CDR3 region has the DNA TGTGCCAGCTCTACCACACAACGGGAGGGAGCTTTCTTT.

The rearrangement uses TRBV6-5 and TRBJ1-5; D gene uncertain. This CDR3 contains 15 residues. Trimming shortened V by 2 bases and J by 2 bases, and 10 bases separated the two germline ends. Per the germline V gene, CDR1 is MNHEY and CDR2 is SVGAGI. The CDR3 coding sequence is TGTGCCAGCAGTTACGGGCCTCCGGGCAATCAGCCCCAGCATTTT. This translates into CASSYGPPGNQPQHF.

As regards this clone: Different DNA sequences within this sample yield the same CDR3. This chain uses TRBV5-1 with TRBJ1-5, with TRBD1 as a possible D gene (6 bases). CDR1 and CDR2 from the germline V gene are SGHRS and YFSETQ. Trimming shortened V by 4 bases and J by 0 bases, and 11 bases separated the two germline ends. CDR3 length: 15 amino acids. The CDR3 sequence: CASSLQGYSNQPQHF. As DNA, the CDR3 is TGCGCCAGCAGCCTGCAGGGGTATAGCAATCAGCCCCAGCATTTT.

This chain uses TRBV27 with TRBJ1-6; TRBD1 aligns across 9 bases. The CDR3 totals 14 residues. The J segment lost 10 bases and the V segment lost 6 bases, leaving 7 bases of the junction unmatched. Germline assignment: CDR1 MNHEY and CDR2 SMNVEV (reference sequence). The CDR3 DNA reads as TGTGCCAGCAGCAACAGGGGGCGAAACTCACCCCTCCACTTT. Translating gives CASSNRGRNSPLHF.

This clone was observed a few times. One junction end disagrees with the germline gene, perhaps due to a read error. This rearrangement joins TRBV20-1 to TRBJ1-2, with D hard to call. From germline, CDR1 is DFQATT and CDR2 SNEGSKA (reference sequence). The CDR3 covers 10 residues. The CDR3 loop is CSAREESEFF. Here the CDR3 DNA reads TGCAGTGCTAGAGAAGAGAGTGAGTTCTTC.

The chain links TRBV5-4 to TRBJ2-7; possible D gene TRBD1, 5 bases. V lost 4 bases and J lost 3, with 14 bases in between. The V gene's germline CDR1 is SGHNT and CDR2 YYREEE (reference sequence). This CDR3 comprises 14 residues. The DNA for the CDR3 is TGTGCCAGCAGCGTCGACAGCACGAGCTACGAGCAGTACTTC. Amino acids: CASSVDSTSYEQYF.

The CDR3 DNA sequence: TGTGCCAGCAGCTTGGGGGGGCCGATCTATGGCTACACCTTC. This translates into CASSLGGPIYGYTF. The chain is built from TRBV5-8 and TRBJ1-2, with D possibly TRBD1 on 6 matching bases. The CDR3 has 14 residues. Germline assignment: CDR1 SGHTS and CDR2 YDEGEE. V was clipped by 0 bases and J by 4 bases, with 10 bases between them.

This sequence joins TRBV6-1 and TRBJ2-7, with D perhaps TRBD2 (6 bases). The CDR3 sequence is 17 residues long. V was shortened by 1 base and J by 2 bases, with 18 bases between the two germline ends. Germline assignment: CDR1 MNHNS and CDR2 SASEGT. CDR3 in DNA: TGTGCCAGCAGTGAAGGGCAGGGAGGACCAAAAGCCTACGAGCAGTACTTC. Its translation is CASSEGQGGPKAYEQYF.

The V and J genes are TRBV10-2 and TRBJ1-1, with a tentative D call TRBD1 (6 bases). The CDR3 runs 15 residues. V dropped 0 bases and J dropped 7 bases, with 15 bases sitting between them. Per the germline V gene, CDR1 is WSHSY and CDR2 is SAAADI. Written as DNA, the CDR3 is TGCGCCAGCAGTGAGTCGAGGTTGGGGGCTGATGAAGCTTTCTTT. Amino acid sequence: CASSESRLGADEAFF.

This clone was detected a few times. V is TRBV7-9 and J is TRBJ2-1; D ambiguous. From germline, CDR1 is SEHNR and CDR2 FQNEAQ (reference sequence). Trimming took off 3 bases at V and 6 bases at J, with 18 bases between the two ends. This CDR3 has 16 amino acids. In DNA form, the CDR3 reads TGTGCCAGCAGCTTTCCGGGTCTTTCTATCGGCAATGAGCAGTTCTTC. This codes for CASSFPGLSIGNEQFF.

The J gene is TRBJ2-3, the V gene TRBV5-4, with D possibly TRBD2 on 5 matching bases. Deletions cut 4 bases from V and 2 bases from J, with 14 bases between. CDR1 and CDR2 from the germline V gene are SGHNT and YYREEE (reference sequence). This CDR3 spans 15 amino acids. CDR3 in amino acids: CASSPAGGYTDTQYF. The CDR3, as DNA: TGTGCCAGCAGCCCTGCAGGAGGTTACACAGATACGCAGTATTTT.

This sequence joins TRBV6-6 and TRBJ1-2; TRBD1 aligns across 9 bases. CDR3 length: 13 amino acids. CDR1 is MNHNY and CDR2 is SVGAGI in the germline V gene (reference sequence). With 7 bases clipped from V and 2 bases from J, the junction kept 2 bases outside the gene matches. CDR3 nucleotide sequence: TGTGCCAGCACAGACAGGGGGAACTATGGCTACACCTTC. Protein product: CASTDRGNYGYTF.

This clone was detected a few times. V and J are TRBV12-5 and TRBJ2-1, with 13 bases matching TRBD2. Per germline, CDR1 LGHNT and CDR2 FRNRAP. The length of the CDR3 is 17 residues. The V segment lost 3 bases and the J segment 5 bases; nucleotides outside the gene matches: 7. The CDR3 loop is CASGLVGLAGPDNEQFF. CDR3 coding DNA: TGTGCTAGTGGTTTAGTGGGACTAGCGGGGCCAGACAATGAGCAGTTCTTC.

This chain joins TRBV27 and TRBJ2-7, with D possibly matching TRBD1 (6 bases). Germline CDR1 is MNHEY and CDR2 is SMNVEV (reference sequence). V lost 5 bases to trimming and J lost 5 bases, with 16 bases between them. This CDR3 is built from 14 residues. The CDR3 loop reads CASSNLGRGNEQYV. In DNA form, the CDR3 reads TGTGCCAGCAGTAACTTAGGCAGGGGCAACGAGCAGTACGTC.